The clone carrying this T cell receptor (beta chain) was detected many times. Antigen specificity is unknown. Quantitative 5'-RACE with molecular barcodes produced the TCR beta libraries. Via MiXCR, TCRdb re-called the 5' RACE reads, giving one row per CDR3 protein. In the table there are around 480,000 distinct CDR3 sequences, approximately 17% of which are singletons. The data were obtained in a study of CD8 T cells in ankylosing spondylitis. Study conclusions and caveats: Disease-linked clones were found to be CD8+ and relatively rare in peripheral blood. Blood from ankylosing spondylitis patients appeared to carry a characteristic roughly eight-variant TCR beta motif. Certain motif variants had earlier been reported in reactive arthritis synovial fluid and blood. Disease-linked clones reportedly concentrated significantly in matched ankylosing spondylitis synovial fluid.

V dropped 4 bases and J dropped 4; count of bases not matched to a gene: 4. Germline V lookup: CDR1 SGHAT, CDR2 FQNNGV. The CDR3 is 14 amino acids. Material: blood, either unsorted or a sorted T cell fraction (not recorded which). The sequence came from a male donor with ankylosing spondylitis. This rearrangement joins TRBV11-2 to TRBJ2-1; 7 nucleotides match TRBD1. CDR3 in DNA: TGTGCCAGCAGCTCTGGACAGGCGTACAATGAGCAGTTCTTC. Its protein is CASSSGQAYNEQFF.